Following are 21 T cell receptor beta chains from one sample sequenced in a study of post-analysis software for immune sequencing data (dated by TCRdb to between 2015 and 2016). Preparation of the library involved PCR. Sequencing was carried out with an Illumina HiSeq 2500. To reduce PCR and sequencing biases, unique molecular identifiers were built into the TCR beta cDNA libraries. In-frame beta chains were kept once TCRdb had trimmed the public reads at Q25 with fastp and called clones with MiXCR. Identical CDR3 protein sequences are pooled into one entry, listed with their most common genes and DNA. This sample holds 550,000 to 700,000 distinct CDR3 sequences; roughly 46% were observed only once. The ten most abundant clones make up more than 1.5% of the sample. What the research found in general, with its limitations: Patients showed significantly higher frequencies than controls for a few TRBV segments, among them TRBV5-6, TRBV5-1 and TRBV20-1.

For these receptors, no antigen is known. The sequencing sample was made of blood. The receptors come from a girl aged 10 to 17 with multiple sclerosis.

This clonotype appeared once. This rearrangement joins TRBV5-1 to TRBJ2-1; 13 positions agree with TRBD2. Germline lookup yields CDR1 SGHRS and CDR2 YFSETQ. The CDR3 consists of 18 residues. V gave up 0 bases and J gave up 4 bases; unmatched junction bases: 7. The CDR3 sequence is CASSLATSGGAGYNEQFF. For the CDR3, the DNA is TGCGCCAGCAGCTTGGCAACTAGCGGGGGGGCCGGGTACAATGAGCAGTTCTTC.

The chain is built from TRBV6-5 and TRBJ2-7; D not certain. From germline, CDR1 is MNHEY and CDR2 SVGAGI. Trimming took off 0 bases at V and 2 bases at J, with 20 bases between the two ends. This CDR3 region has 18 residues. The CDR3: CASSYSMVGVSRPYEQYF. The CDR3 coding sequence is TGTGCCAGCAGTTACTCGATGGTGGGTGTCTCGCGTCCCTACGAGCAGTACTTC.

This chain connects TRBV12-3 or TRBV12-4 to TRBJ2-3; 7 bases line up with TRBD2. The junction had 11 bases not matched to a gene; V was cut back by 1 base and J by 10 bases. This CDR3 spans 15 amino acids. CDR3 DNA sequence: TGTGCCAGCAGTTTAGGAGGCGGGAGAGGGGACCCGCAGTATTTT. Its translation is CASSLGGGRGDPQYF.

This clonotype turned up a few times. V usage is TRBV7-8 and J usage is TRBJ2-4; no clear D gene. V shed 3 bases and J shed 8 bases, with 5 bases lying between them. Germline lookup yields CDR1 SGHVS and CDR2 FQNEAQ. This CDR3 has 11 amino acids. In DNA form, the CDR3 reads TGTGCCAGCAGCTTCCGGGACATTCAGTACTTC. Its translation is CASSFRDIQYF.

This clonotype was found a few times. The chain has TRBV20-1 and TRBJ1-1, with TRBD1 as a possible D gene (5 bases). Germline V gives CDR1 DFQATT, CDR2 SNEGSKA (reference sequence). CDR3 length: 12 residues. V shed 0 bases and J shed 9 bases, with 11 bases lying between them. The CDR3: CSARDMTVQAFF. In DNA, the CDR3 is TGCAGTGCTAGAGATATGACAGTACAAGCTTTCTTT.

This clonotype was detected many times. The DNA for the CDR3 is TGTGCCAGCAGCACTAGGGGAGCCTCCTACGAGCAGTACTTC. Protein: CASSTRGASYEQYF. This chain uses TRBV12-3 or TRBV12-4 with TRBJ2-7, with D possibly being TRBD1 or TRBD2 (5 bases each). The CDR3 has 14 residues. Trimming took 6 bases from V and 0 from J, leaving 12 bases between them.

On this clonotype: The junction departs from germline at one end; a sequencing error may be responsible. The rearrangement links TRBV6-5 to TRBJ1-2; D is perhaps TRBD1 (6 bases). This CDR3 contains 15 residues. CDR1 is MNHEY, CDR2 SVGAGI, per germline. CDR3 residues: CVSSYSVRGAGGYTF. CDR3 nucleotides: TGTGTCAGCAGTTACTCGGTCCGGGGGGCTGGGGGCTACACCTTC.

The V gene is TRBV11-2, the J gene TRBJ1-1; 10 bases map to TRBD1. Germline V lookup: CDR1 SGHAT, CDR2 FQNNGV. The length of the CDR3 is 17 residues. The V and J ends lost 4 bases and 4 bases, in that order; junction bases with no gene match: 12. CDR3: CASSSDGTGELSTEAFF. The CDR3 region has the DNA TGTGCCAGCAGCTCCGATGGGACAGGGGAATTGAGCACTGAAGCTTTCTTT.

This clonotype has a handful of counts. The gene calls are TRBV4-2 and TRBJ2-7; 11 bases are shared with TRBD1. This CDR3 spans 16 amino acids. V lost 1 base to trimming and J lost 3 bases; unmatched junction nucleotides: 5. Germline CDR1 LGHNA, CDR2 YNFKEQ. In nucleotides, the CDR3 is TGTGCCAGCAGCCAAGGCACCGGGACAGGGGGCTACGAGCAGTACTTC. Its translation: CASSQGTGTGGYEQYF.

The gene calls are TRBV6-1 and TRBJ2-6; TRBD2 matches at 10 bases. The CDR3 is 17 amino acids. Germline V gene data show CDR1 as MNHNS and CDR2 as SASEGT. The V and J ends lost 5 bases and 0 bases, in that order; junction bases with no gene match: 4. CDR3 in DNA: TGTGCCAGCAGTAAGCGGGAGGGAGCCTCTGGGGCCAACGTCCTGACTTTC. This gives the protein CASSKREGASGANVLTF.

This chain joins TRBV4-2 and TRBJ2-1; possibly TRBD2 for D (7 bases). Germline-derived CDR1 and CDR2 are LGHNA and YNFKEQ. The CDR3 consists of 16 residues. Trimming cost V 4 bases and J 7 bases, with 20 bases left between them. CDR3 DNA: TGTGCCAGCAGCCTAGTCGGGGGCTCCGGGGGGAATGAGCAGTTCTTC. Translation: CASSLVGGSGGNEQFF.

The chain joins TRBV6-5 to TRBJ2-3, with 9 bases matching TRBD2. Looked up from germline, CDR1 is MNHEY and CDR2 is SVGAGI. J gave up 1 base and V 2 bases, and 4 bases lay outside the gene matches. CDR3 length: 16 amino acids. The CDR3 nucleotides are TGTGCCAGCAGTTACCCACCTAGCGGGGGCACAGATACGCAGTATTTT. Encoded protein: CASSYPPSGGTDTQYF.

The rearrangement links TRBV29-1 to TRBJ1-1; TRBD1 agrees at 7 bases. Germline loops: CDR1 SQVTM, CDR2 ANQGSEA. There are 11 residues in the CDR3. V shed 7 bases and J 5 bases; nucleotides not matched to a gene: 4. The CDR3 spells CSGQGGTEAFF. DNA for the CDR3: TGCAGCGGCCAGGGGGGAACTGAAGCTTTCTTT.

The chain employs TRBV5-5 and TRBJ1-6; D is unresolved. There are 13 residues in the CDR3. The germline CDR1 and CDR2 sequences are SGHKS and YYEKEE (reference sequence). Trimming took 4 bases from V and 10 from J, leaving 12 bases between them. The DNA for the CDR3 is TGTGCCAGCAGCGTCGGAGGACGGTCACCCCTCCACTTT. Translating it yields CASSVGGRSPLHF.

The sample holds one count of this clonotype. This rearrangement joins TRBV6-2 or TRBV6-3 to TRBJ2-7; 8 bases line up with TRBD2. The end of the DNA is better explained by TRBJ2-5, so the J call may be wrong. CDR1 and CDR2 from the germline V gene are MNHEY and SVGEGT. This CDR3 region has 16 residues. In nucleotides, the CDR3 is TGTGCCAGCGGAGACCCGATCGGACTAGCTCAAGAGACCCAGTACTTC. Protein: CASGDPIGLAQETQYF.

This chain joins TRBV5-1 and TRBJ2-3; D might be TRBD1 or TRBD2, each matching 7 bases. There are 15 residues in the CDR3. V was clipped by 4 bases and J by 3 bases, with 15 bases between them. The germline V gene encodes CDR1 SGHRS and CDR2 YFSETQ. CDR3 region: CASSLQGGGTDTQYF. CDR3 sequence (DNA): TGCGCCAGCAGCCTCCAGGGGGGGGGAACAGATACGCAGTATTTT. Full variable domain (missing parts from reference TRBV5-1 and TRBJ2-3): KAGVTQTPRYLIKTRGQQVTLSCSPISGHRSVSWYQQTPGQGLQFLFEYFSETQRNKGNFPGRFSGRQFSNSRSEMNVSTLELGDSALYLCASSLQGGGTDTQYFGPGTRLTVL.

This clonotype came up a few times. The rearrangement links TRBV7-6 to TRBJ2-7, with 7 bases aligning to TRBD2. J lost 2 bases, V lost 0 bases, and 4 bases had no gene match. Germline CDR1 is SGHVS and CDR2 is FNYEAQ. CDR3 length equals 15 residues. CDR3 in amino acids: CASSLAGGRAYEQYF. The CDR3 nucleotides are TGTGCCAGCAGCTTAGCCGGGGGGAGGGCCTACGAGCAGTACTTC.

The chain is built from TRBV5-1 and TRBJ2-7; TRBD1 is a possible D gene (6 bases). Germline CDR1 reads SGHRS; CDR2 reads YFSETQ. V lost 1 base and J lost 4, with 12 bases in between. The CDR3 is 14 residues long. The CDR3 loop reads CASSLNRVGYEQYF. As DNA, the CDR3 is TGCGCCAGCAGCTTGAACAGGGTTGGGTACGAGCAGTACTTC.

This clonotype was observed a few times. The chain carries TRBV7-6 and TRBJ2-3; possibly TRBD1 for D (5 bases). V shed 1 base and J shed 4 bases, with 9 bases lying between them. Germline assignment: CDR1 SGHVS and CDR2 FNYEAQ. The CDR3 sequence is 14 residues long. The CDR3: CASSLGQFADTQYF. Here the CDR3 DNA reads TGTGCCAGCAGCTTAGGACAGTTTGCAGATACGCAGTATTTT. Based on the CDR3 plus reference TRBV7-6 and TRBJ2-3, the full variable domain is GAGVSQSPRYKVTKRGQDVALRCDPISGHVSLYWYRQALGQGPEFLTYFNYEAQQDKSGLPNDRFSAERPEGSISTLTIQRTEQRDSAMYRCASSLGQFADTQYFGPGTRLTVL.

V and J are TRBV20-1 and TRBJ1-5, with 10 nucleotides matching TRBD1. The CDR3 sequence is 15 residues long. Germline loops: CDR1 DFQATT, CDR2 SNEGSKA (reference sequence). The V gene end was trimmed by 1 base and the J gene end by 7 bases; junction bases not matched to a gene: 7. In nucleotides, the CDR3 is TGCAGTGCTAGAGCTGCGACAGGGGGCGGGCAGCCCCAGCATTTT. It encodes CSARAATGGGQPQHF.

Here the CDR3 DNA reads TGCGCCAGCAGCTTGACGGGAGGGTCCCAAGAGACCCAGTACTTC. This encodes CASSLTGGSQETQYF. This chain uses TRBV5-1 with TRBJ2-5; 8 nucleotides align to TRBD2. Trimming took 1 base from V and 1 from J; bases not matched to a gene: 3. The CDR3 loop spans 15 amino acids. Germline loops: CDR1 SGHRS, CDR2 YFSETQ.